This section outlines one T cell receptor beta chain sequence together with its context. The data derive from a study of blood T cell repertoires in COVID-19. Across the study: Specimens from acute and convalescent COVID-19 originated in the United States, Italy and Spain.

The data were produced by immunoSEQ multiplex PCR, yet TCRdb's version contains in-frame clones alone and is incomplete. The repertoire holds more than 95,000 clones, 75% to 85% seen once, with 4% to 5.5% in the top ten. CDR3 length equals 16 residues. Per the germline V gene, CDR1 is MNHEY and CDR2 is SMNVEV (reference sequence). The J segment lost 0 bases and the V segment lost 1 base, leaving 1 base of the junction unmatched. This TCR derives from a man in his 60s with acute or convalescent COVID-19. The chain links TRBV27 to TRBJ2-7; 12 bases fit TRBD2. Specimen: peripheral blood. CDR3 amino acids: CASSLLGLAGSYEQYF. The CDR3 DNA reads as TGTGCCAGCAGTTTATTGGGACTAGCGGGCTCCTACGAGCAGTACTTC.